One and the same sample provided the 26 T cell receptor beta chains below, sequenced in a study of response to subunit inactivated influenza vaccine. A single record per CDR3 protein comes from TCRdb applying MiXCR to the RT-PCR reads. Of fewer than 600,000 distinct CDR3 sequences listed, under 8.5% are singletons. The starting material was PBMCs from blood, obtained roughly 24 months after vaccination. The receptors were gathered from a man between 50 and 75 years old who received an inactivated influenza vaccine.

This clonotype showed up just a few times. The chain employs TRBV9 and TRBJ2-7; 7 bases align to TRBD1. Per germline, CDR1 SGDLS and CDR2 YYNGEE. The length of the CDR3 is 13 residues. V lost 4 bases, J lost 5 bases, and 6 bases stayed unmatched. The CDR3 nucleotides are TGTGCCAGCAGCAACTCAGACAGGGACGAGCAGTACTTC. Its protein product is CASSNSDRDEQYF.

This clonotype occurred a few times. This rearrangement joins TRBV5-1 to TRBJ2-7; D ambiguous. The germline V gene has CDR1 SGHRS and CDR2 YFSETQ. Trimming pared 0 bases from V and 3 bases from J, leaving 13 bases between. This CDR3 spans 15 amino acids. The CDR3 loop is CASSLEAGNFYEQYF. CDR3 nucleotide sequence: TGCGCCAGCAGCTTGGAGGCAGGTAACTTCTACGAGCAGTACTTC.

Ten or more counts support this clonotype. J is TRBJ2-7 and V is TRBV5-1, with D possibly TRBD2 on 6 matching bases. V lost 2 bases, J lost 1 base, and 10 bases lay in between. The CDR3 runs to 14 residues. CDR1 is SGHRS and CDR2 is YFSETQ in the germline V gene. DNA of the CDR3: TGCGCCAGCAGCTTCAAAGGGACTTCCTACGAGCAGTACTTC. It codes for CASSFKGTSYEQYF.

This clonotype showed up just a few times. The gene calls are TRBV5-1 and TRBJ2-1; perhaps TRBD2 as D (6 bases). Deletions cut 4 bases from V and 0 bases from J, with 14 bases between. Germline values: CDR1 SGHRS, CDR2 YFSETQ. This CDR3 region has 16 residues. CDR3 amino acids: CASSIGGPLSYNEQFF. CDR3 nucleotides: TGCGCCAGCAGCATCGGGGGACCGCTCTCCTACAATGAGCAGTTCTTC.

This clonotype was seen ten or more times. The gene calls are TRBV27 and TRBJ2-3; tentatively, D is TRBD1 or TRBD2 (5 bases each). The CDR3 has 16 residues. Between the trimmed V and J ends, which lost 2 bases and 3 bases, there was a span of 15 bases. The germline gives CDR1 MNHEY, CDR2 SMNVEV (reference sequence). The CDR3 loop is CASSLDGAGGTDTQYF. The DNA for the CDR3 is TGTGCCAGCAGTTTAGATGGGGCAGGAGGAACAGATACGCAGTATTTT.

This clonotype was seen a few times. V is TRBV10-3 and J is TRBJ1-1, with D maybe TRBD1 (5 bases). The germline V and J ends were trimmed by 0 bases and 2 bases, with 10 bases remaining between them. CDR1 ENHRY and CDR2 SYGVKD come from the germline V gene. The CDR3 has 15 residues. The CDR3 protein is CAISESSTVNTEAFF. In nucleotides, the CDR3 is TGTGCCATCAGTGAGTCTTCGACAGTTAACACTGAAGCTTTCTTT.

On this clonotype: Here the CDR3 omits its conserved ending phenylalanine or tryptophan, so a read error is the likely source. The rearrangement uses TRBV12-3 or TRBV12-4 and TRBJ2-3; D possibly corresponds to TRBD1 (6 bases). The CDR3 spans 16 residues. V lost 1 base to trimming and J lost 1 base, with 12 bases between them. The DNA of the CDR3 is TGTGCCAGCAGTTTAGGGGGTAACAGGGGCACAGATACGCAGTATTCT. Protein: CASSLGGNRGTDTQYS.

This clonotype was found a few times. The CDR3: CASSLSLAGPSYEQYF. Here the CDR3 DNA reads TGTGCCAGCAGCTTATCCCTAGCGGGACCCTCCTACGAGCAGTACTTC. This chain links TRBV7-9 with TRBJ2-7; 9 positions agree with TRBD2. Germline V gene sequence: CDR1 SEHNR, CDR2 FQNEAQ (reference sequence). This CDR3 spans 16 amino acids. V lost 2 bases and J lost 0; bases outside the gene matches: 5.

This clonotype occurred a few times. The chain combines TRBV6-2 or TRBV6-3 with TRBJ1-2, with D unclear. Germline lookup yields CDR1 MNHEY and CDR2 SVGEGT. The CDR3 contains 14 residues. The ends were cut back, 0 bases at V and 11 bases at J, with 16 bases in the middle. The CDR3 spells CASSYSEELRRYTF. DNA of the CDR3: TGTGCCAGCAGTTACTCAGAGGAGCTCAGGAGGTACACCTTC.

This clonotype was seen many times. The chain combines TRBV20-1 with TRBJ2-7, with D possibly matching TRBD2 (6 bases). V was trimmed by 0 bases and J by 3 bases, leaving 9 bases between them. CDR3 size: 13 residues. The germline V gene has CDR1 DFQATT and CDR2 SNEGSKA (reference sequence). CDR3 region: CSARDPTSYEQYF. DNA of the CDR3: TGCAGTGCTAGAGACCCGACTAGCTACGAGCAGTACTTC.

This chain connects TRBV20-1 to TRBJ2-7; D tentatively reads TRBD1 or TRBD2 (5 bases each). This CDR3 region has 13 residues. Trimming pared 3 bases from V and 0 bases from J, leaving 9 bases between. Per the germline V gene, CDR1 is DFQATT and CDR2 is SNEGSKA (reference sequence). The CDR3, as DNA: TGCAGTGCTAGGCCGGGGCTCTCCTACGAGCAGTACTTC. Translated: CSARPGLSYEQYF.

The chain links TRBV7-2 to TRBJ2-1, with D uncertain. Germline CDR1 reads SGHTA; CDR2 reads FQGNSA. This CDR3 comprises 11 residues. Trimming removed 2 bases at V and 8 bases at J, with 4 bases between. The CDR3 reads CASSLPYEQFF. CDR3 DNA: TGTGCCAGCAGCTTACCCTATGAGCAGTTCTTC. Supplemented by reference TRBV7-2 and TRBJ2-1, the full variable domain reads GAGVSQSPSNKVTEKGKDVELRCDPISGHTALYWYRQSLGQGLEFLIYFQGNSAPDKSGLPSDRFSAERTGGSVSTLTIQRTQQEDSAVYLCASSLPYEQFFGPGTRLTVL.

This clonotype occurred a few times. This chain links TRBV18 with TRBJ2-1, with D possibly being TRBD2 (6 bases). The V and J ends lost 7 bases and 4 bases respectively, with 17 bases between them. Germline assignment: CDR1 KGHSH and CDR2 LQKENI. There are 15 residues in the CDR3. In DNA, the CDR3 is TGTGCCAGCTTCACCACTCCAGCGGGTTACAATGAGCAGTTCTTC. Translated, it gives CASFTTPAGYNEQFF.

This clonotype came up a few times. The chain recombines TRBV5-6 with TRBJ1-4; D gene unclear. There are 12 residues in the CDR3. Trimming removed 2 bases from V and 5 bases from J, with 4 bases in between. CDR1 is SGHDT, CDR2 YYEEEE, per germline. The CDR3: CASSFYNEKLFF. CDR3 DNA: TGTGCCAGCAGCTTTTACAATGAAAAACTGTTTTTT.

Concerning this clonotype itself: Relative to the germline gene, one junction end is altered; a read error may explain this. V usage is TRBV23-1 and J usage is TRBJ2-7, with D hard to call. TRBV23-1 is designated an ORF whose function remains uncertain. The CDR3 is 15 amino acids. CDR3 amino acids: CASSPNERVSDEQYF. The CDR3 DNA sequence: TGCGCCAGCAGTCCAAATGAAAGGGTCTCCGACGAGCAGTACTTC.

This clonotype was seen only a few times. The gene calls are TRBV5-1 and TRBJ2-7, with 10 bases fitting TRBD2. Germline V gives CDR1 SGHRS, CDR2 YFSETQ. J lost 4 bases, V lost 6 bases, and 4 bases had no gene match. The CDR3 contains 13 residues. This chain's CDR3 is CASTKREGYEQYF. The CDR3 coding sequence is TGCGCCAGCACCAAGCGGGAGGGATACGAGCAGTACTTC.

The sample holds a few counts of this clonotype. The chain links TRBV12-3 or TRBV12-4 to TRBJ2-1, with 12 positions matching TRBD1. The V gene end was trimmed by 7 bases and the J gene end by 7 bases; junction bases not matched to a gene: 11. This CDR3 is built from 16 residues. The CDR3 DNA sequence: TGTGCCAGCACCCCCCCCTGGGACAGGGGGCTGAATGAGCAGTTCTTC. It translates to CASTPPWDRGLNEQFF.

This clonotype has more than one count but fewer than ten. The gene calls are TRBV6-1 and TRBJ2-1; TRBD2 matches 8 bases. Trimming removed 3 bases from V and 0 bases from J; junction bases left unmatched: 7. CDR1 is MNHNS and CDR2 is SASEGT in the germline V gene. CDR3 length: 17 amino acids. This chain's CDR3 is CASSELAGPSSYNEQFF. CDR3 DNA: TGTGCCAGCAGTGAGCTAGCGGGTCCGAGCTCCTACAATGAGCAGTTCTTC.

This clonotype was observed many times. The gene calls are TRBV7-8 and TRBJ1-1, with unresolved D. The V end was cut by 2 bases, the J end by 7 bases, with 20 bases between. The CDR3 runs 16 residues. Germline assignment: CDR1 SGHVS and CDR2 FQNEAQ. CDR3 nucleotides: TGTGCCAGCAGCTTAAAGTTCCAGGCAAATGGACTTGAAGCTTTCTTT. Translated: CASSLKFQANGLEAFF.

This rearrangement joins TRBV7-9 to TRBJ2-7; TRBD1 matches at 7 bases. Germline V gene data show CDR1 as SEHNR and CDR2 as FQNEAQ (reference sequence). V dropped 8 bases and J dropped 0; count of bases not matched to a gene: 1. CDR3 length: 12 amino acids. CDR3 loop: CASQGDSYEQYF. The CDR3 coding sequence is TGTGCCAGCCAGGGGGACTCCTACGAGCAGTACTTC.

The V and J genes are TRBV20-1 and TRBJ2-3; 8 nucleotides line up with TRBD2. The ends lost 6 bases at V and 4 bases at J; junction bases unmatched: 12. Germline lookup yields CDR1 DFQATT and CDR2 SNEGSKA (reference sequence). This CDR3 is 15 amino acids long. In DNA form, the CDR3 reads TGCAGTGCCGACCCGGGCGGGAGGAGGGCAGATACGCAGTATTTT. It encodes CSADPGGRRADTQYF.

Ten or more counts support this clonotype. A read error may produce the germline difference seen at one junction end. J is TRBJ2-3 and V is TRBV2; D possibly corresponds to TRBD2 (6 bases). Germline V gene lookup returns CDR1 SNHLY and CDR2 FYNNEI. This CDR3 has 12 residues. The CDR3 sequence is CASSEARELARF. CDR3 nucleotide sequence: TGTGCCAGCAGTGAAGCTCGGGAACTAGCCCGTTTT.

This sequence joins TRBV5-1 and TRBJ1-1, with TRBD1 matching over 8 bases. With V trimmed by 4 bases and J by 8 bases, 16 bases remained unmatched. Germline-derived CDR1 and CDR2 are SGHRS and YFSETQ. CDR3 length equals 16 residues. The CDR3 loop is CASSPQPPGTGVEAFF. As DNA, the CDR3 is TGCGCCAGCAGCCCACAACCTCCAGGGACAGGAGTCGAAGCTTTCTTT.

About this clonotype itself: Germline is not matched at one junction end, which may reflect a read error. V and J are TRBV20-1 and TRBJ1-5; TRBD1 aligns across 7 bases. In germline, CDR1 is DFQATT, CDR2 SNEGSKA (reference sequence). The CDR3 is made up of 16 amino acids. The CDR3 sequence is CCARPRQGLGNQPQHF. CDR3 nucleotides: TGCTGTGCTAGACCAAGACAGGGCCTCGGCAATCAGCCCCAGCATTTT.

The genes are TRBV20-1 and TRBJ2-5; D is undetermined. In germline, CDR1 is DFQATT, CDR2 SNEGSKA (reference sequence). This CDR3 is 14 amino acids long. Between the trimmed V and J ends, which lost 7 bases and 3 bases, there was a span of 18 bases. In DNA form, the CDR3 reads TGCAGTGGGGTTGGGAACGGGTGGGAAGAGACCCAGTACTTC. This gives the protein CSGVGNGWEETQYF.

A word on this clonotype: It may be a read error: a sequence one base away is much more abundant. The chain combines TRBV28 with TRBJ2-3; 7 bases are shared with TRBD1. Germline-derived CDR1 and CDR2 are MDHEN and SYDVKM. The CDR3 runs to 14 residues. The CDR3 nucleotides read TGTGCCAGCAGCTCCAGGGGGACCACAGATACGCAGGATTTT. Encoded protein: CASSSRGTTDTQDF.